This T cell receptor (beta chain) was identified in a study of T-cell memory formation after mild COVID-19. Study overall: For the most part, TCR clusters were specific to one donor.

CDR3 length: 13 amino acids. Trimming removed 5 bases at V and 0 bases at J, with 11 bases between. CDR1 and CDR2 from the germline V gene are SQVTM and ANQGSEA. TCRdb processed the 5' RACE reads anew with MiXCR; each CDR3 protein has one entry. The table records about 84,000 distinct CDR3 sequences, approximately 15% of them present only once. The rearrangement uses TRBV29-1 and TRBJ2-7; D gene ambiguous. The sequencing sample was made of PBMCs or a T cell subset sorted from them (not recorded which). This TCR was sampled from an adult woman who had mild COVID-19 (a few samples of this study predate the infection). Cell type and time point are not known. Here the CDR3 DNA reads TGCAGCGTTCGGTGGGCAGCCTCCTACGAGCAGTACTTC. Protein sequence: CSVRWAASYEQYF.